The T cell receptor beta chain described here comes from a study of T cell responses to AZD1222 COVID-19 vaccine. Across the whole study: Second-dose groups at about 4 or about 12 weeks were pooled.

Overall study findings and caveats: Females outnumbered males among donors, who were mostly white British; clonal diversity was possibly underestimated.

This clone was observed once. Its antigen is not known. The protocol was immunoSEQ multiplex PCR, while the TCRdb copy is restricted to in-frame clones and leaves out a portion. The sample includes roughly 110,000 clones, about 90% of them seen just once. CDR1 LGHDT and CDR2 YNNKEL come from the germline V gene (reference sequence). CDR3 length: 14 residues. V lost 1 base, J lost 9 bases, and 13 bases lay in between. The sequencing here drew on peripheral blood, taken on day 0 of AZD1222 vaccination. This clonotype was sampled from an adult in good health. The rearrangement joins TRBV3-1 (or the pseudogene TRBV3-2) to TRBJ2-1, with D possibly called TRBD1 or TRBD2 (5 bases each). CDR3 bases: TGTGCCAGCAGCCAAGGACTCCCAGGGAGTGAGCAGTTCTTC. Its protein is CASSQGLPGSEQFF.